These 15 T cell receptor beta chains share one sample of origin, sequenced in a study of cytomegalovirus exposure and HLA in healthy donors (dated by TCRdb to the late 2010s). The library was produced with the immunoSEQ multiplex PCR assay. The multiplex PCR relied on a mix of 60 forward primers for TCR Vbeta segments and 13 reverse primers for TCR Jbeta segments. In TCRdb, the immuneACCESS table is reduced to in-frame sequences with V and J assigned. These tables do not hold every clone; where another copy was compared, an unresolved V gene accounts for under half, and the others remain unexplained. The sample includes about 180,000 clones, with about four fifths observed a single time. Of the sample, less than 2.5% falls within the top ten clones. Specimen: PBMCs. These receptors were taken from a male donor in good health and CMV-seronegative.

This clone was counted only a few times. The chain recombines TRBV25-1 with TRBJ1-1; D is possibly TRBD1 (6 bases). Germline values: CDR1 MGHDK, CDR2 SYGVNS. The CDR3 has 15 amino acids. With 1 base removed from V and 4 bases from J, the gap between germline ends came to 13 bases. Here the CDR3 reads CASSESRGIVTEAFF. The CDR3 DNA is TGTGCCAGCAGTGAATCTAGGGGGATAGTCACTGAAGCTTTCTTT.

This sequence joins TRBV19 and TRBJ2-2; 13 bases map to TRBD2. The CDR3 is made up of 18 amino acids. Losses at the gene ends were 4 bases for V and 3 bases for J; bases not matched to a gene: 8. The germline gives CDR1 LNHDA, CDR2 SQIVND (reference sequence). As DNA, the CDR3 is TGTGCCAGTAGTACCGACCTGACTAGCGGGAGGTACACCGGGGAGCTGTTTTTT. Amino acids: CASSTDLTSGRYTGELFF.

The rearrangement links TRBV7-9 to TRBJ1-2; TRBD1 matches 8 bases. CDR1 SEHNR and CDR2 FQNEAQ come from the germline V gene (reference sequence). J was trimmed by 5 bases and V by 1 base; bases with no gene match: 9. The CDR3 consists of 16 residues. For the CDR3, the DNA is TGTGCCAGCAGCTTAGAGAGGGGACAGGCGGGGTATGGCTACACCTTC. It is translated as CASSLERGQAGYGYTF.

The chain carries TRBV2 and TRBJ2-7, with D uncertain. Germline lookup yields CDR1 SNHLY and CDR2 FYNNEI. Trimming pared 7 bases from V and 0 bases from J, leaving 16 bases between. CDR3 length equals 15 residues. CDR3 sequence (DNA): TGTGCCAGCAAAGAGATAATTAACCTCTCCTACGAGCAGTACTTC. Protein sequence: CASKEIINLSYEQYF.

The chain uses TRBV30 and TRBJ1-5, with D unresolved. CDR3 length equals 13 residues. V was clipped by 2 bases and J by 6 bases, with 11 bases between them. Germline-derived CDR1 and CDR2 are GTSNPN and SVGIG (reference sequence). CDR3 residues: CAWSLPEGQPQHF. In DNA, the CDR3 is TGTGCCTGGAGTCTCCCTGAGGGTCAGCCCCAGCATTTT. The variable domain in full, completed from reference TRBV30 and TRBJ1-5, reads SQTIHQWPATLVQPVGSPLSLECTVEGTSNPNLYWYRQAAGRGLQLLFYSVGIGQISSEVPQNLSASRPQDRQFILSSKKLLLSDSGFYLCAWSLPEGQPQHFGDGTRLSIL.

The rearrangement links TRBV6-5 to TRBJ2-1; TRBD1 is a possible D gene (5 bases). The CDR3 extends over 13 amino acids. V shed 7 bases and J shed 6 bases, with 13 bases lying between them. CDR1 and CDR2 (germline): MNHEY, SVGAGI. The CDR3 nucleotides read TGTGCCAGCACCGCAGGGTCGGGCAATGAGCAGTTCTTC. Translation: CASTAGSGNEQFF.

The rearrangement joins TRBV4-2 to TRBJ2-7; D call uncertain. CDR3 length: 12 amino acids. The germline V and J ends were trimmed by 0 bases and 6 bases, with 6 bases remaining between them. The germline V gene has CDR1 LGHNA and CDR2 YNFKEQ. The DNA for the CDR3 is TGTGCCAGCAGCCAAGATTTCTTCGAGCAGTACTTC. Its protein product is CASSQDFFEQYF.

The chain couples TRBV7-2 to TRBJ1-1, with 11 bases lining up with TRBD1. Germline V CDR1 and CDR2: SGHTA, FQGNSA. The CDR3 is 16 amino acids. The V and J ends lost 4 bases and 3 bases, in that order; junction bases with no gene match: 7. CDR3 nucleotides: TGTGCCAGCAGCTCCCCTGGACAGGGGGCCCACACTGAAGCTTTCTTT. It translates to CASSSPGQGAHTEAFF.

The V and J genes are TRBV7-3 and TRBJ1-6; weak D call: TRBD1 (5 bases). CDR1 and CDR2 (germline): SGHTA, FQGTGA. V lost 3 bases, J lost 10 bases, and 16 bases lay in between. The CDR3 sequence is 15 residues long. The chain's CDR3 is CASSFGTGLQSPLHF. The DNA for the CDR3 is TGTGCCAGCAGCTTCGGCACAGGTCTGCAATCACCCCTCCACTTT.

J is TRBJ1-3 and V is TRBV19; D gene ambiguous. Germline V lookup: CDR1 LNHDA, CDR2 SQIVND (reference sequence). This CDR3 has 13 residues. V was cut by 10 bases and J by 0 bases, with 10 bases left in between. The CDR3 DNA reads as TGTGCCACCCGACAACGCTCTGGAAACACCATATATTTT. This translates into CATRQRSGNTIYF.

About this clone itself: Compared with germline, one end of the junction differs, possibly owing to a read error. V gene TRBV6-6 combines with J gene TRBJ2-3, with 14 bases matching TRBD2. Germline V CDR1 and CDR2: MNHNY, SVGAGI (reference sequence). This CDR3 has 14 amino acids. The DNA for the CDR3 is TGTGCCAGCAGTTCCGCGACTAGCGGGGGGGCCCCTCATTTT. It codes for CASSSATSGGAPHF.

This chain connects TRBV6-5 to TRBJ1-1, with D uncertain. This CDR3 region has 12 residues. V dropped 0 bases and J dropped 11 bases, with 10 bases sitting between them. Germline V lookup: CDR1 MNHEY, CDR2 SVGAGI. The chain's CDR3 is CASSYSRGDAFF. CDR3 DNA: TGTGCCAGCAGTTACTCCCGGGGTGATGCTTTCTTT.

The CDR3 region has the DNA TGTGCCAGCAGCTTCCCCGACAGGGGCAATGAGCAGTTCTTC. This sequence encodes CASSFPDRGNEQFF. This chain connects TRBV5-6 to TRBJ2-1; 8 nucleotides line up with TRBD1. Germline V gene sequence: CDR1 SGHDT, CDR2 YYEEEE. The CDR3 is made up of 14 amino acids. The V gene end was trimmed by 2 bases and the J gene end by 6 bases; junction bases not matched to a gene: 4.

In its sample, this clone is medium-sized (0.01 to 0.1%). The genes are TRBV19 and TRBJ1-1; D not resolved. Per germline, CDR1 LNHDA and CDR2 SQIVND (reference sequence). This CDR3 region has 12 residues. Trimming took off 3 bases at V and 11 bases at J, with 13 bases between the two ends. This CDR3 is CASSISVREAFF. The CDR3 coding sequence is TGTGCCAGTAGTATTTCCGTAAGGGAGGCTTTCTTT.

V is TRBV2 and J is TRBJ2-2, with TRBD2 identical over 10 bases. Per germline, CDR1 SNHLY and CDR2 FYNNEI. Germline trimming cut 2 bases from V and 7 bases from J; bases unmatched to any gene: 10. CDR3 length: 17 residues. CDR3 in amino acids: CASSERPSGRGNGELFF. In DNA form, the CDR3 reads TGTGCCAGCAGTGAAAGACCGAGCGGGAGGGGTAACGGGGAGCTGTTTTTT.